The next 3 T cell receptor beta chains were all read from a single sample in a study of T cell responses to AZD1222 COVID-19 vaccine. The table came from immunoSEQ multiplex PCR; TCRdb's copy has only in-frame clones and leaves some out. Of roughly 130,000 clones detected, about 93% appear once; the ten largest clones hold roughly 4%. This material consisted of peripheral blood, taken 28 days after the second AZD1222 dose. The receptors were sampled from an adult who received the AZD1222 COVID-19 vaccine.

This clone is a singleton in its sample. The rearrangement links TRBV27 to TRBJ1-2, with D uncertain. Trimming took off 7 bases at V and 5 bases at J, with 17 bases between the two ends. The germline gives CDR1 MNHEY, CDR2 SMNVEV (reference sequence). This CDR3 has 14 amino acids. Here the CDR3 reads CASKGLPGPYGYTF. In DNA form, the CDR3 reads TGTGCCAGCAAGGGCCTTCCGGGCCCTTATGGCTACACCTTC.

The CDR3 loop reads CASSRVRGVGTGELFF. In nucleotides, the CDR3 is TGTGCCAGCAGCCGTGTGCGGGGCGTGGGCACCGGGGAGCTGTTTTTT. The chain uses TRBV3-1 (or the pseudogene TRBV3-2) and TRBJ2-2, with D perhaps matching TRBD2 (6 bases). V lost 4 bases, J lost 4 bases, and 16 bases lay in between. The CDR3 runs to 16 residues. Germline lookup yields CDR1 LGHDT and CDR2 YNNKEL (reference sequence).

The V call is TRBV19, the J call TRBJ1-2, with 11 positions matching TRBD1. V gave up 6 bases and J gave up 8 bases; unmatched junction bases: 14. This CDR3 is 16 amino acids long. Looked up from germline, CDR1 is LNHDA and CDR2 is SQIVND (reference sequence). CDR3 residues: CASSEDRGLSLRGYTF. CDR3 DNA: TGTGCCAGTAGCGAGGACAGGGGGCTCTCATTGCGCGGCTACACCTTC. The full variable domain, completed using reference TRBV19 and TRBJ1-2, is DGGITQSPKYLFRKEGQNVTLSCEQNLNHDAMYWYRQDPGQGLRLIYYSQIVNDFQKGDIAEGYSVSREKKESFPLTVTSAQKNPTAFYLCASSEDRGLSLRGYTFGSGTRLTVV.